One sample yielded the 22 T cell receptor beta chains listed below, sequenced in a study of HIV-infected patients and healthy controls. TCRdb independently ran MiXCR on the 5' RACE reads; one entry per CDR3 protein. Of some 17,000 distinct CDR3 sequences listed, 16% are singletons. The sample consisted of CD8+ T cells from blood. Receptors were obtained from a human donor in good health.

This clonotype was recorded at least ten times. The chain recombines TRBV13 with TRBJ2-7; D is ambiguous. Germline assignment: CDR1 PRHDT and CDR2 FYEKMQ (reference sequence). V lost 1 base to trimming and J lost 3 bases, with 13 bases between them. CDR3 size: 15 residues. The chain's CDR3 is CASSLAPDGSYEQYF. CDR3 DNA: TGTGCCAGCAGCTTAGCGCCCGATGGTAGCTACGAGCAGTACTTC.

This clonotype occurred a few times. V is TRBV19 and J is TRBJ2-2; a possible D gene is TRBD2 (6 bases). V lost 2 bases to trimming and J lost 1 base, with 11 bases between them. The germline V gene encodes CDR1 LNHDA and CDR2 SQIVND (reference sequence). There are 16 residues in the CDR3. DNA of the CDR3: TGTGCCAGTAGTATATGGGCGGGAATGAACACCGGGGAGCTGTTTTTT. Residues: CASSIWAGMNTGELFF.

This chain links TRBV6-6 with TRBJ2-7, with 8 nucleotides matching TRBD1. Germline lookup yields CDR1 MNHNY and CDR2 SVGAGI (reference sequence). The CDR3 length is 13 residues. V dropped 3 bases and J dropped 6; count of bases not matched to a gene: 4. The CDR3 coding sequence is TGTGCCAGCAGTTATCAGACAGGGGTCGAGCAGTACTTC. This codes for CASSYQTGVEQYF.

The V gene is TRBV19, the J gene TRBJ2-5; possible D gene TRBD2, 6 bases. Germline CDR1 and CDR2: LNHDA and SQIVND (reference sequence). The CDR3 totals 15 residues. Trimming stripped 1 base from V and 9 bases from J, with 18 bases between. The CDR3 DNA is TGTGCCAGTAGTATAGGTTATGGACTACTGGCCCCCCAGTACTTC. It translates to CASSIGYGLLAPQYF. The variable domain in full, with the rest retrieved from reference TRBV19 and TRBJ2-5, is DGGITQSPKYLFRKEGQNVTLSCEQNLNHDAMYWYRQDPGQGLRLIYYSQIVNDFQKGDIAEGYSVSREKKESFPLTVTSAQKNPTAFYLCASSIGYGLLAPQYFGPGTRLLVL.

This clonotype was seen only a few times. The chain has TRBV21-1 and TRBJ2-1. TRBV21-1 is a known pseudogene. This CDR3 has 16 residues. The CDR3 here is CASSEGAVGSYNEQFF. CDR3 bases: TGTGCCAGCAGCGAAGGGGCTGTGGGCTCCTACAATGAGCAGTTCTTC.

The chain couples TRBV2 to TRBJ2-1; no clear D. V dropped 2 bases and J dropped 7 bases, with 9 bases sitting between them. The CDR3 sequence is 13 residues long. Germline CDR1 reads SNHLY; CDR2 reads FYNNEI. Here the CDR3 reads CASSENSLNEQFF. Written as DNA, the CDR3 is TGTGCCAGCAGTGAAAACAGTTTAAATGAGCAGTTCTTC.

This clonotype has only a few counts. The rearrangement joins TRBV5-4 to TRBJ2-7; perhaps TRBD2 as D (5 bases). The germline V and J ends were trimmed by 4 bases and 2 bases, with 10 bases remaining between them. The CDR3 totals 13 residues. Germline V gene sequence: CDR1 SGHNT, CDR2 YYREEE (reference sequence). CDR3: CASSREYPYEQYF. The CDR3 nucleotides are TGTGCCAGCAGCAGGGAGTACCCCTACGAGCAGTACTTC. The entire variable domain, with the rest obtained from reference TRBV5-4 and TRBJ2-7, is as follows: ETGVTQSPTHLIKTRGQQVTLRCSSQSGHNTVSWYQQALGQGPQFIFQYYREEENGRGNFPPRFSGLQFPNYSSELNVNALELDDSALYLCASSREYPYEQYFGPGTRLTVT.

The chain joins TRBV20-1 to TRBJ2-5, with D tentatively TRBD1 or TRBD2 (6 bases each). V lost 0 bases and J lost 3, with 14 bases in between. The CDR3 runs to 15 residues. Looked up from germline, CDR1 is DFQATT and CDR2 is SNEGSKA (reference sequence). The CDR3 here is CSARDLWRGEETQYF. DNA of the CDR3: TGCAGTGCTAGAGATCTTTGGAGGGGGGAAGAGACCCAGTACTTC.

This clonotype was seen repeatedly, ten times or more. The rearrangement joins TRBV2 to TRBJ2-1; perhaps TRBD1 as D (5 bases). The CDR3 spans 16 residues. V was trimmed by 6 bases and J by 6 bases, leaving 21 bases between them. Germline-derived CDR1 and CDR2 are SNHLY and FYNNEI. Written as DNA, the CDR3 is TGTGCCAGCAGCGCCGCAGGGATCTTCCCTATCAATGAGCAGTTCTTC. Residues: CASSAAGIFPINEQFF.

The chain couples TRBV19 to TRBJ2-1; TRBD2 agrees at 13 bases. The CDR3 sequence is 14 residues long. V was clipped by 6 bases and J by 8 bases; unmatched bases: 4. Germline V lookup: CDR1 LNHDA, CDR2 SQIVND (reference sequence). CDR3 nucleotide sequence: TGTGCCAGTAGACTAGCGGGAGGGCTCGATGAGCAGTTCTTC. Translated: CASRLAGGLDEQFF.

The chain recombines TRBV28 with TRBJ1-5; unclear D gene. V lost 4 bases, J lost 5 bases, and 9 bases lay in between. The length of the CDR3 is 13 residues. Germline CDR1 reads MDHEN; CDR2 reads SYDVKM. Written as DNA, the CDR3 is TGTGCCAGCAGTTCCGCGAGGCATCAGCCCCAGCATTTT. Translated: CASSSARHQPQHF.

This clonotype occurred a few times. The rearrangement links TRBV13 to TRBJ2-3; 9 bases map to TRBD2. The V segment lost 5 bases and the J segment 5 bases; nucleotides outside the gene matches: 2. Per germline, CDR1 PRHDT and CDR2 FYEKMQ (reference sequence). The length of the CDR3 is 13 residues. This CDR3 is CASSPSGIDTQYF. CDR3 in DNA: TGTGCCAGCAGCCCTAGCGGGATAGATACGCAGTATTTT.

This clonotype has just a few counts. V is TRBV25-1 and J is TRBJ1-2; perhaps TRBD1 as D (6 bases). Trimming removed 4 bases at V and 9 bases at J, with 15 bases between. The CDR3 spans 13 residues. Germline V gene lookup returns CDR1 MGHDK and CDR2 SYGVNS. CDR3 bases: TGTGCCAGCAGTGGACCCCAGGGGCGAAGCTACACCTTC. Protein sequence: CASSGPQGRSYTF.

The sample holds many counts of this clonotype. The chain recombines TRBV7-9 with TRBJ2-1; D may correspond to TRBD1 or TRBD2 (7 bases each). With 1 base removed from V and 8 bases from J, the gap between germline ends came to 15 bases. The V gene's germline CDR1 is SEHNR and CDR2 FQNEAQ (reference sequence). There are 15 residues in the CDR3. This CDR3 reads CASSLGFSGGDEQFF. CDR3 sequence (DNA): TGTGCCAGCAGCTTAGGTTTCTCAGGGGGGGATGAGCAGTTCTTC.

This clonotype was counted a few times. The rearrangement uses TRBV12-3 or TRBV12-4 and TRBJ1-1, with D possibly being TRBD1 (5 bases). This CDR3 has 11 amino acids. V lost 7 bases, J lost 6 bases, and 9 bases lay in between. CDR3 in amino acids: CASTQGAEAFF. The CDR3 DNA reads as TGTGCCAGCACTCAGGGTGCTGAAGCTTTCTTT.

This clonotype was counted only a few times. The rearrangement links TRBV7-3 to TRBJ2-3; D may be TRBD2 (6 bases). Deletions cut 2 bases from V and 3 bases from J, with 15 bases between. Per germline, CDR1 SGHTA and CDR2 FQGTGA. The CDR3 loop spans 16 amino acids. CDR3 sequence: CASSLGVGRGTDTQYF. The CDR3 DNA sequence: TGTGCCAGCAGCTTAGGCGTCGGGAGAGGGACAGATACGCAGTATTTT.

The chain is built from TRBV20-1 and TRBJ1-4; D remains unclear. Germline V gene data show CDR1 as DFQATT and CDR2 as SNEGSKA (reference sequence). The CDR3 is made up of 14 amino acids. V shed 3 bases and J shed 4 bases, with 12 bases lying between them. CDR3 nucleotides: TGCAGTGCTAGCTGTTGGGGTCTTAATGAAAAACTGTTTTTT. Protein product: CSASCWGLNEKLFF.

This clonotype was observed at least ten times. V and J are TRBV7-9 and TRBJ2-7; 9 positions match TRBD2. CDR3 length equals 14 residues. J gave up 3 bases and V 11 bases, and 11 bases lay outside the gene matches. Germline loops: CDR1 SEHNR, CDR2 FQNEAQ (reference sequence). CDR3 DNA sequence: TGTGCCGGCGAGGGGCTAGCGGGAAACTACGAGCAGTACTTC. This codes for CAGEGLAGNYEQYF.

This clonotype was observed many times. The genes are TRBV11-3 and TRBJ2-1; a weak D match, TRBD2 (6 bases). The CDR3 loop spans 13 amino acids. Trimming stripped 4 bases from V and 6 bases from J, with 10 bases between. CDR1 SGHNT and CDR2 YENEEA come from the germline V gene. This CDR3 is CASSSGTSNEQFF. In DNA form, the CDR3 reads TGTGCCAGCAGCTCCGGGACTTCCAATGAGCAGTTCTTC.

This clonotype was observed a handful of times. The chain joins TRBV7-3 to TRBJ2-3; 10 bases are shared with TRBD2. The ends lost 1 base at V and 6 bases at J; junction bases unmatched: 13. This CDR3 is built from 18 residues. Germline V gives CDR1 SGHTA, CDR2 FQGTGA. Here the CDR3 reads CASSLRGPLAGDGDTQYF. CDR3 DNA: TGTGCCAGCAGCTTAAGGGGCCCGCTAGCGGGAGACGGCGATACGCAGTATTTT.

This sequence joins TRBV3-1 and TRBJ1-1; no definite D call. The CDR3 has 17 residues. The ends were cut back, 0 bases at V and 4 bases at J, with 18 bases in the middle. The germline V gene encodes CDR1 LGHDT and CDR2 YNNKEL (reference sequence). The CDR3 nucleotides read TGTGCCAGCAGCCAAGATAGGAGTCCCAGGTCGCTCACTGAAGCTTTCTTT. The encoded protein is CASSQDRSPRSLTEAFF.

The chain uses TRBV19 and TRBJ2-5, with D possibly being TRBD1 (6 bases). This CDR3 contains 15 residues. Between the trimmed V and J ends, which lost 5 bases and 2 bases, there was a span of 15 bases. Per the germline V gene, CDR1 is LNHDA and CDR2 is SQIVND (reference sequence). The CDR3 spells CASSPRDTLQETQYF. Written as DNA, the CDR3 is TGTGCCAGTAGTCCCCGGGACACTCTTCAAGAGACCCAGTACTTC.